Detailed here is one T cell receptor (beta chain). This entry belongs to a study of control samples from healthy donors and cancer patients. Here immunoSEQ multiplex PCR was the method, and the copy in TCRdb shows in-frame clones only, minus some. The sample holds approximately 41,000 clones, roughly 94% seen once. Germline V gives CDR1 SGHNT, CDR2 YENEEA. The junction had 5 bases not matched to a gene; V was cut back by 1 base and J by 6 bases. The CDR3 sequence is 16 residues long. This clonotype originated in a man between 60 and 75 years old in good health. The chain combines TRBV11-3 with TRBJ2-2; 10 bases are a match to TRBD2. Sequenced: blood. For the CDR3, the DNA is TGTGCCAGCAGCTTAGTTCTAGCGGGAGCCCCCGGGGAGCTGTTTTTT. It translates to CASSLVLAGAPGELFF.